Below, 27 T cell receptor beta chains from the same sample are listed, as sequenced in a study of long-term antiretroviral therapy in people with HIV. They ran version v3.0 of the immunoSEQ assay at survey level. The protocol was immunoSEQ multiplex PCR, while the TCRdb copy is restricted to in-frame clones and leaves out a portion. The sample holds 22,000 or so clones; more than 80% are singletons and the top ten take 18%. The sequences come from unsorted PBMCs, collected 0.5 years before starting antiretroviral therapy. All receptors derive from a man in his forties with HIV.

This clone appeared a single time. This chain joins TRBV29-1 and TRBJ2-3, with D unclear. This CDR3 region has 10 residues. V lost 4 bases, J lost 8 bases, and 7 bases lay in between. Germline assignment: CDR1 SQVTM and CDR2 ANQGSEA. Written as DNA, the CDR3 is TGCAGCGTTGTGGGTGGTACGCAGTATTTT. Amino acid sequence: CSVVGGTQYF.

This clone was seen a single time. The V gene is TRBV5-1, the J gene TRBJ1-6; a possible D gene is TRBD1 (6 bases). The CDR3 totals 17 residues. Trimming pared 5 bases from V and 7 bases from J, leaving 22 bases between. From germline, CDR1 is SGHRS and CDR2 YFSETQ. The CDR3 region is CASRDRGAGALNSPLHF. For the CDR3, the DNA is TGCGCCAGCAGGGACCGGGGGGCAGGGGCTCTAAATTCACCCCTCCACTTT.

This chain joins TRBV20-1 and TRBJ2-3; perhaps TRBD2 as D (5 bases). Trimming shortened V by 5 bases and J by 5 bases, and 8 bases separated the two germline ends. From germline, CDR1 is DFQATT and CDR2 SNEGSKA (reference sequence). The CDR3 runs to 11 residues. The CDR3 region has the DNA TGCAGTGCTTCTCGGGAAGATACGCAGTATTTT. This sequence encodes CSASREDTQYF.

DNA of the CDR3: TGCAGCGCCAGGGGAAGCTTAAACAATGAGCAGTTCTTC. It translates to CSARGSLNNEQFF. This chain uses TRBV29-1 with TRBJ2-1; D possibly corresponds to TRBD1 (6 bases). There are 13 residues in the CDR3. CDR1 is SQVTM, CDR2 ANQGSEA, per germline. V shed 7 bases and J shed 5 bases, with 15 bases lying between them.

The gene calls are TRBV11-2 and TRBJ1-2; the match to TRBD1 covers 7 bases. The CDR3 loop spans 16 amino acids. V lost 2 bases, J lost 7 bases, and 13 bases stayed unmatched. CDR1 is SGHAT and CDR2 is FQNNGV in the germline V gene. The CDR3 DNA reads TGTGCCAGCAGCTTATTTGGTCAGGGGGTATCGGTTGGCTACACCTTC. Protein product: CASSLFGQGVSVGYTF.

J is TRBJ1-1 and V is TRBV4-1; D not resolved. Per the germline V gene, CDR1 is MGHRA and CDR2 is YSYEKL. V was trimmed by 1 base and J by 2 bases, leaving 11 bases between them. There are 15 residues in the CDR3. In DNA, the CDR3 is TGCGCCAGCAGCCAAGTAACGGTCGGCAACACTGAAGCTTTCTTT. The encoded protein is CASSQVTVGNTEAFF.

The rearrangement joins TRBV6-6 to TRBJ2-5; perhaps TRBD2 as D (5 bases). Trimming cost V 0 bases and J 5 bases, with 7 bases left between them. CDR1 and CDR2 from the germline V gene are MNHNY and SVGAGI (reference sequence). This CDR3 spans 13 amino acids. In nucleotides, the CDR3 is TGTGCCAGCAGTTACTCAAAGCGGGAGACCCAGTACTTC. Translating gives CASSYSKRETQYF.

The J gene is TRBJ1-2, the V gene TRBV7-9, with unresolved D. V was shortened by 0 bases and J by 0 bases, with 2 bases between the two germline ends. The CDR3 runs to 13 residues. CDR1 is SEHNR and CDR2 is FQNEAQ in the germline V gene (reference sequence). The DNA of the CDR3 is TGTGCCAGCAGCTTAGCCGCTAACTATGGCTACACCTTC. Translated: CASSLAANYGYTF.

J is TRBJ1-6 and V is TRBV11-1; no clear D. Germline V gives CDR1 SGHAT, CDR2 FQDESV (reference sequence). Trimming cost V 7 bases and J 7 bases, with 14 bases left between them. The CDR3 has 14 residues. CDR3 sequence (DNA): TGTGCCAGCACCCTAGAGGCAGGCAATTCACCCCTCCACTTT. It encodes CASTLEAGNSPLHF.

CDR3 sequence reads: CASSLTSYEQYF. The CDR3 nucleotides read TGTGCCAGCAGCTTGACCTCCTACGAGCAGTACTTC. The J gene is TRBJ2-7, the V gene TRBV5-6; D call uncertain. Deletions cut 1 base from V and 0 bases from J, with 2 bases between. This CDR3 is 12 amino acids long. Germline CDR1 SGHDT, CDR2 YYEEEE.

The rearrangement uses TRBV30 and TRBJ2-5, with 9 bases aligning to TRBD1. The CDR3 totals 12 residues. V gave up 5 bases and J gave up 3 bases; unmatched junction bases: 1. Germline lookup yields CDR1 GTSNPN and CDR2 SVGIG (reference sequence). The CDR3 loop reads CAWGDREETQYF. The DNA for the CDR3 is TGTGCCTGGGGGGACAGGGAAGAGACCCAGTACTTC.

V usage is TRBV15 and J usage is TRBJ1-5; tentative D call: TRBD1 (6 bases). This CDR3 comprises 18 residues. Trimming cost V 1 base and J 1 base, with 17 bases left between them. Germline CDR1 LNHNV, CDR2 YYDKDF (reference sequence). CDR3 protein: CATSRGQGGGESNQPQHF. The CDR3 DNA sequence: TGTGCCACCAGCAGAGGGCAGGGAGGGGGTGAGAGCAATCAGCCCCAGCATTTT.

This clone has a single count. The DNA for the CDR3 is TGTGCCAGCAGTTTCCGGCTAGCGGACGAGCAGTACTTC. Translation gives CASSFRLADEQYF. The chain is built from TRBV28 and TRBJ2-7, with 7 positions matching TRBD2. V lost 3 bases, J lost 5 bases, and 4 bases stayed unmatched. Germline CDR1 is MDHEN and CDR2 is SYDVKM. The CDR3 is made up of 13 amino acids.

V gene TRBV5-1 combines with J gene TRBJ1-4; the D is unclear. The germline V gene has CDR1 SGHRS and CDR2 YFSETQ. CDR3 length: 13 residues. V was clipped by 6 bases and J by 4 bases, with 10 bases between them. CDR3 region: CASTGGDNEKLFF. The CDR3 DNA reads TGCGCCAGCACGGGTGGGGATAATGAAAAACTGTTTTTT.

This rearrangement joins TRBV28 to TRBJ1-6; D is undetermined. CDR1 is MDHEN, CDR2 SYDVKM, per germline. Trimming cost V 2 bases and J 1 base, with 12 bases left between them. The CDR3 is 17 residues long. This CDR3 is CASSLGLLVSYNSPLHF. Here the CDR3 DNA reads TGTGCCAGCAGTTTAGGCCTCCTTGTGTCCTATAATTCACCCCTCCACTTT.

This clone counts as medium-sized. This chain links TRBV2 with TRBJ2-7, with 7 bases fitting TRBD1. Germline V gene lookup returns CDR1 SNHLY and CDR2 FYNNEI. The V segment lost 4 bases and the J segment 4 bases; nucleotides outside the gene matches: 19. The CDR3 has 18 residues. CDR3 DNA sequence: TGTGCCAGCAGTGGACAAGGCGGCCGGGACAGTTACGCTTACGAGCAGTACTTC. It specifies CASSGQGGRDSYAYEQYF.

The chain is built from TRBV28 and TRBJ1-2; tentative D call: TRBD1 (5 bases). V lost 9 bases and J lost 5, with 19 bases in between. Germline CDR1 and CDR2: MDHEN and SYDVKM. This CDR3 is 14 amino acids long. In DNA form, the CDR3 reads TGTGCCAGTAAATTGGGAGGGGAGGGATATGGCTACACCTTC. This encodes CASKLGGEGYGYTF.

The DNA for the CDR3 is TGTGCCAGTAGTAAGACAGTCTCTGGAAACACCATATATTTT. It codes for CASSKTVSGNTIYF. The chain uses TRBV19 and TRBJ1-3, with D perhaps matching TRBD1 (5 bases). Trimming shortened V by 4 bases and J by 0 bases, and 7 bases separated the two germline ends. Germline V gives CDR1 LNHDA, CDR2 SQIVND (reference sequence). This CDR3 contains 14 residues.

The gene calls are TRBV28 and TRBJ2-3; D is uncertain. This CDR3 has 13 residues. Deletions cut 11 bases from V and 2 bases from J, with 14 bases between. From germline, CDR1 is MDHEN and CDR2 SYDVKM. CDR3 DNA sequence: TGTGCCGGACGCGATGGGGTCACAGATACGCAGTATTTT. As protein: CAGRDGVTDTQYF.

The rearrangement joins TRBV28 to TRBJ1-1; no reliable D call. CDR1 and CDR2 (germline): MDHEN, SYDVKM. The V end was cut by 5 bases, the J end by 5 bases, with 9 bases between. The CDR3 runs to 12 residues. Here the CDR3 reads CASSRRRTEAFF. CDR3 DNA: TGTGCCAGCAGTCGACGGAGGACTGAAGCTTTCTTT.

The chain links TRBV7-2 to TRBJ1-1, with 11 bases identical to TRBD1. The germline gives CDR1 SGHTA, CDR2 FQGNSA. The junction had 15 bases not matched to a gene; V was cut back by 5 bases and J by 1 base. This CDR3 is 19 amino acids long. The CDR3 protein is CASSPRAGTGGFWNTEAFF. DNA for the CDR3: TGTGCCAGCAGCCCGCGCGCCGGGACAGGGGGGTTTTGGAACACTGAAGCTTTCTTT.

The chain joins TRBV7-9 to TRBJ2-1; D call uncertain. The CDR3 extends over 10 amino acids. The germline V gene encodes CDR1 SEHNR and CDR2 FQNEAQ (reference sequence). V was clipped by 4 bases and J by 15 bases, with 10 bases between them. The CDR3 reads CASSSIGLFF. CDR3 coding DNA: TGTGCCAGCAGCTCCATAGGCCTGTTCTTC.

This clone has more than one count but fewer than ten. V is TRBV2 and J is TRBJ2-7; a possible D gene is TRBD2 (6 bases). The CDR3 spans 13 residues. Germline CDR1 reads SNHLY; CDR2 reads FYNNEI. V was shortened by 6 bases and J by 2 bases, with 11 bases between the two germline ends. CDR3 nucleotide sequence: TGTGCCAGCAGGCGGGACGGGACCTACGAGCAGTACTTC. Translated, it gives CASRRDGTYEQYF.

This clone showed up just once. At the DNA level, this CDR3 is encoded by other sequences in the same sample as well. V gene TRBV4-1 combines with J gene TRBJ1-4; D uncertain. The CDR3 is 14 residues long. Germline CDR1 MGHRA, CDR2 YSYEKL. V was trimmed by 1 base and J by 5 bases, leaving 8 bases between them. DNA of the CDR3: TGCGCCAGCAGCCAAGGGTCGGGGAATGAAAAACTGTTTTTT. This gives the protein CASSQGSGNEKLFF.

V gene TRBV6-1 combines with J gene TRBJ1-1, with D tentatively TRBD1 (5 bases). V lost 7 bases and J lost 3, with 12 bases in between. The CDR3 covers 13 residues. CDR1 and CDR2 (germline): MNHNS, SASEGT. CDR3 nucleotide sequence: TGTGCCAGCACTTCAGGGTTCGACACTGAAGCTTTCTTT. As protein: CASTSGFDTEAFF.

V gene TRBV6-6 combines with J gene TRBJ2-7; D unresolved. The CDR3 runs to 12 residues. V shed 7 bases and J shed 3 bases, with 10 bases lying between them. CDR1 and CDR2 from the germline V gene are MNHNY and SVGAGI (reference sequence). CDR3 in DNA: TGTGCCAGCACTGCATCGAACTACGAGCAGTACTTC. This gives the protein CASTASNYEQYF.

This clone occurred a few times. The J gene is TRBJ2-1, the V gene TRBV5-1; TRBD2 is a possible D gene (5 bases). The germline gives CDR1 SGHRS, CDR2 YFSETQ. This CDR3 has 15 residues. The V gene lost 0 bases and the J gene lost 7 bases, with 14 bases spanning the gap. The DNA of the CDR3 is TGCGCCAGCAGCTTGGCGGAGGTCAGAAAAAATGAGCAGTTCTTC. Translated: CASSLAEVRKNEQFF.